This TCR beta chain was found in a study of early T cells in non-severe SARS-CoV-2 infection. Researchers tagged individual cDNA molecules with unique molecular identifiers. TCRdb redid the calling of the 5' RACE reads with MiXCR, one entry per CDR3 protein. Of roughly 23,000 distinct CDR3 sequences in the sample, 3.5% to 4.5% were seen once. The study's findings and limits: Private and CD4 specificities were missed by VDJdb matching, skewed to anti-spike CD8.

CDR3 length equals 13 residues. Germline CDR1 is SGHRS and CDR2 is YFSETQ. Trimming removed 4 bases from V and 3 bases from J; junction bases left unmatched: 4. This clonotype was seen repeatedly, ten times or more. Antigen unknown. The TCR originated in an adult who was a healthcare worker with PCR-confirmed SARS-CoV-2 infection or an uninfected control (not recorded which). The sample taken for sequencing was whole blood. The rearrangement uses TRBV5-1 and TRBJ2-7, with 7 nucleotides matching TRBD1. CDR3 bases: TGCGCCAGCAGCCGAGACAGGGTCTACGAGCAGTACTTC. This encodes CASSRDRVYEQYF.